These T cell receptor beta chains were read from a single sample in a study of T-cell memory formation after mild COVID-19. TCRdb independently ran MiXCR on the 5' RACE reads; one entry per CDR3 protein. The sample has about 300,000 distinct CDR3 sequences, roughly a fifth seen once; the top ten hold 20% to 25%. The specimen sequenced was PBMCs or a T cell subset sorted from them (not recorded which). The source is a young man who had mild COVID-19 (a few samples of this study predate the infection). Cell type and time point are not known. CDR3s include the opening cysteine and the closing phenylalanine or tryptophan. The order of the fields is clone size, J gene, D gene, V gene, CDR3 protein, CDR3 DNA. The D gene is left open where the match is weak. Clone size is given for some rows only: seen once, a few or many times, or a class if the clone is expanded.

size: few
J: TRBJ2-3
D: NA
V: TRBV5-1
CDR3: CASSFPPGGGGTDTQYF
DNA: TGCGCCAGCAGCTTCCCCCCAGGCGGGGGCGGCACAGATACGCAGTATTTT

size: NA
J: TRBJ1-2
D: TRBD1
V: TRBV24-1
CDR3: CATEGQGQDGYTF
DNA: TGTGCCACAGAGGGGCAGGGACAGGATGGCTACACCTTC

size: NA
J: TRBJ2-5
D: NA
V: TRBV11-1
CDR3: CASSFPRDQETQYF
DNA: TGTGCCAGCAGCTTTCCGCGGGACCAAGAGACCCAGTACTTC

size: NA
J: TRBJ2-1
D: TRBD2
V: TRBV20-1
CDR3: CSARPPGGIHEQFF
DNA: TGCAGTGCTAGACCCCCCGGGGGGATCCATGAGCAGTTCTTC

size: few
J: TRBJ1-1
D: NA
V: TRBV27
CDR3: CASRTFDRRRAIIDTEAFF
DNA: TGTGCCAGCAGGACCTTCGACAGGCGTCGCGCGATTATAGACACCGAAGCTTTCTTT

size: NA
J: TRBJ2-5
D: NA
V: TRBV28
CDR3: CASRPGREWTQYF
DNA: TGTGCCAGCAGGCCGGGCCGCGAGTGGACCCAGTACTTC

size: few
J: TRBJ1-2
D: TRBD1
V: TRBV5-1
CDR3: CASSRVRGTADGGYTF
DNA: TGCGCCAGCAGCCGAGTTCGCGGGACAGCGGACGGTGGCTACACCTTC

size: NA
J: TRBJ1-5
D: TRBD1
V: TRBV19
CDR3: CASSIADRADQPQHF
DNA: TGTGCCAGTAGTATAGCGGACAGGGCCGATCAGCCCCAGCATTTT

size: few
J: TRBJ2-5
D: NA
V: TRBV7-2
CDR3: CASSLVRQETQYF
DNA: TGTGCCAGCAGCTTAGTGCGACAAGAGACCCAGTACTTC

size: few
J: TRBJ2-2
D: NA
V: TRBV4-1
CDR3: CASSPRPPPNTGELFF
DNA: TGCGCCAGCAGCCCCAGACCCCCACCCAACACCGGGGAGCTGTTTTTT

size: NA
J: TRBJ2-5
D: TRBD2
V: TRBV20-1
CDR3: CSAWRLAGGQGTQYF
DNA: TGCAGTGCTTGGAGACTAGCGGGGGGCCAAGGGACCCAGTACTTC

size: few
J: TRBJ2-3
D: NA
V: TRBV6-5
CDR3: CASSYLAEGSLDTQYF
DNA: TGTGCCAGCAGTTACCTGGCGGAAGGATCCCTTGATACGCAGTATTTT

size: NA
J: TRBJ2-4
D: NA
V: TRBV4-3
CDR3: CASSQGPKNIQYF
DNA: TGCGCCAGCAGCCAAGGACCGAAAAACATTCAGTACTTC

size: NA
J: TRBJ2-5
D: NA
V: TRBV7-2
CDR3: CASSPSETQYF
DNA: TGTGCCAGCAGTCCTTCGGAGACCCAGTACTTC

size: few
J: TRBJ2-3
D: TRBD1
V: TRBV4-3
CDR3: CASSLTGADTQYF
DNA: TGCGCCAGCAGCCTGACAGGGGCAGATACGCAGTATTTT

size: NA
J: TRBJ1-2
D: TRBD1
V: TRBV28
CDR3: CASSPDRTNYGYTF
DNA: TGTGCCAGCAGTCCGGACAGGACTAACTATGGCTACACCTTC

size: few
J: TRBJ2-3
D: TRBD2
V: TRBV10-2
CDR3: CASKRAGGVTDTQYF
DNA: TGCGCCAGCAAAAGAGCGGGGGGGGTTACAGATACGCAGTATTTT

size: few
J: TRBJ2-1
D: TRBD2
V: TRBV11-3
CDR3: CASSAPGAGGYNEQFF
DNA: TGTGCCAGCAGCGCCCCGGGAGCGGGGGGGTACAATGAGCAGTTCTTC

size: NA
J: TRBJ2-1
D: NA
V: TRBV7-2
CDR3: CASSLRLSNEQFF
DNA: TGTGCCAGCAGCTTACGGCTATCCAATGAGCAGTTCTTC

size: few
J: TRBJ1-2
D: TRBD1
V: TRBV14
CDR3: CASSHYQGDANYGYTF
DNA: TGTGCCAGCAGCCATTACCAGGGGGATGCTAACTATGGCTACACCTTC

size: NA
J: TRBJ1-5
D: NA
V: TRBV28
CDR3: CASGLQPQHF
DNA: TGTGCCAGCGGTCTTCAGCCCCAGCATTTT

size: many
J: TRBJ2-5
D: NA
V: TRBV29-1
CDR3: CSVEGGVETQYF
DNA: TGCAGCGTTGAAGGGGGGGTGGAGACCCAGTACTTC